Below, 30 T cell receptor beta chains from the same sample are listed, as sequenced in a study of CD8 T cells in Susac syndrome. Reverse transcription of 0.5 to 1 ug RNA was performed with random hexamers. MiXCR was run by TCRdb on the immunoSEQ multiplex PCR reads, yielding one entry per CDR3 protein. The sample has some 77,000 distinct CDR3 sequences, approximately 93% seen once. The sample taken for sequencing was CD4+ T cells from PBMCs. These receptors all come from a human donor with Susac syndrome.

The chain's CDR3 is CASNQGEGSPLHF. In nucleotides, the CDR3 is TGTGCCAGCAATCAGGGAGAGGGTTCACCCCTCCACTTT. The chain couples TRBV25-1 to TRBJ1-6, with D possibly matching TRBD1 (5 bases). The V and J ends lost 7 bases and 9 bases respectively, with 13 bases between them. The CDR3 loop spans 13 amino acids. Germline V gene sequence: CDR1 MGHDK, CDR2 SYGVNS.

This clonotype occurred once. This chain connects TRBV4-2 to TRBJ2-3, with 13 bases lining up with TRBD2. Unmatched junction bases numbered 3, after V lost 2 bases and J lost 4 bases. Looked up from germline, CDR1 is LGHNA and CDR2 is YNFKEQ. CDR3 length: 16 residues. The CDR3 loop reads CASSQKLAGGPDTQYF. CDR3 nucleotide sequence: TGTGCCAGCAGCCAAAAACTAGCGGGGGGGCCAGATACGCAGTATTTT.

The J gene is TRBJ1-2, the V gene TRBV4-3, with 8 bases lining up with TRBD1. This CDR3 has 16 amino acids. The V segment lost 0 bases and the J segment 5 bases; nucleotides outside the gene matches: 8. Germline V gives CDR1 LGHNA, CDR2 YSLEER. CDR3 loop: CASSQETTGVLYGYTF. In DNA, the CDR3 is TGCGCCAGCAGCCAAGAAACGACAGGGGTCTTATATGGCTACACCTTC.

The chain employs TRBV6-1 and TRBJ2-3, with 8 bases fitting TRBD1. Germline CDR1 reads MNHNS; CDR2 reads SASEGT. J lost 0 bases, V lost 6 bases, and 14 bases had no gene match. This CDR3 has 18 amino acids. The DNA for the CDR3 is TGTGCCAGCAGCTCGGACAGGGTTACCACATCTAGCACAGATACGCAGTATTTT. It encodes CASSSDRVTTSSTDTQYF.

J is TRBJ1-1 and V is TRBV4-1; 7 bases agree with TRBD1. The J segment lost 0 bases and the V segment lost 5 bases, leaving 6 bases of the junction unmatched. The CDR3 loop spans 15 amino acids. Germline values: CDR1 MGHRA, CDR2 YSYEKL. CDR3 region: CASSSRQGLNTEAFF. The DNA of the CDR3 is TGCGCCAGCAGCAGTCGACAGGGCTTGAACACTGAAGCTTTCTTT.

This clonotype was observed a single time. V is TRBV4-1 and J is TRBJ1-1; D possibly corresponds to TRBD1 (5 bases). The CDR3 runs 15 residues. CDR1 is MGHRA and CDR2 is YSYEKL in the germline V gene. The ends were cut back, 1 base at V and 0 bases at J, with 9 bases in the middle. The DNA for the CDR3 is TGCGCCAGCAGCCAAGGGGGGTGGCTGAACACTGAAGCTTTCTTT. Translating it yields CASSQGGWLNTEAFF.

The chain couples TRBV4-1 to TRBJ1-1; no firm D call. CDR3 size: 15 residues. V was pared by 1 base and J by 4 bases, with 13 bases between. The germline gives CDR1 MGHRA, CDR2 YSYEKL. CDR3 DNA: TGCGCCAGCAGCCAAGGTGACATTATGGGCACTGAAGCTTTCTTT. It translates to CASSQGDIMGTEAFF.

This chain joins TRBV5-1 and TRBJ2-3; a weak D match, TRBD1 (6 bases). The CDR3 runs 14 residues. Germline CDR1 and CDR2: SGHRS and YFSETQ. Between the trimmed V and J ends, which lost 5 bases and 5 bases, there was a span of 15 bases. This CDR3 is CASSREAGVDTQYF. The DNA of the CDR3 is TGCGCCAGCAGTCGCGAGGCAGGGGTAGATACGCAGTATTTT. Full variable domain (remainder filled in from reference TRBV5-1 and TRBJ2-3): KAGVTQTPRYLIKTRGQQVTLSCSPISGHRSVSWYQQTPGQGLQFLFEYFSETQRNKGNFPGRFSGRQFSNSRSEMNVSTLELGDSALYLCASSREAGVDTQYFGPGTRLTVL.

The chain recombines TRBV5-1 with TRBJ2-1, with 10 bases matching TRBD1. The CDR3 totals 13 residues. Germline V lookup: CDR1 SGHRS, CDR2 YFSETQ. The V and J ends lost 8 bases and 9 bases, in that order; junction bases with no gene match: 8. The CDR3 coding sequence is TGCGCCAGTGAACCGGGACAGGGGACTGAGCAGTTCTTC. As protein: CASEPGQGTEQFF.

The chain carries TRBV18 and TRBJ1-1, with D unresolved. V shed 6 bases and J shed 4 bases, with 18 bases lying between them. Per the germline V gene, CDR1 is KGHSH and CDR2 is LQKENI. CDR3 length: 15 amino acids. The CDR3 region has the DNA TGTGCCAGCTCCCAATATGACAAGCCAGGCACTGAAGCTTTCTTT. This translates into CASSQYDKPGTEAFF.

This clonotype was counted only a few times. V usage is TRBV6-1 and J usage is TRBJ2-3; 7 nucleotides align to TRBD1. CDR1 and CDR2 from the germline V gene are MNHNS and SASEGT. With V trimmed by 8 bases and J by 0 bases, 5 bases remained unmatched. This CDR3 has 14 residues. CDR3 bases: TGTGCCAGCCTAGGGGGCACTAGCACAGATACGCAGTATTTT. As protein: CASLGGTSTDTQYF.

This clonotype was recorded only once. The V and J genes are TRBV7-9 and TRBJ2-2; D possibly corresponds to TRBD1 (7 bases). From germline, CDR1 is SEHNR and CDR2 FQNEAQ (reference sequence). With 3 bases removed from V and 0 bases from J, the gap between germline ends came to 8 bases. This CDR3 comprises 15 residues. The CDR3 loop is CASSFRGANTGELFF. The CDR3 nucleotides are TGTGCCAGCAGCTTCAGGGGGGCGAACACCGGGGAGCTGTTTTTT.

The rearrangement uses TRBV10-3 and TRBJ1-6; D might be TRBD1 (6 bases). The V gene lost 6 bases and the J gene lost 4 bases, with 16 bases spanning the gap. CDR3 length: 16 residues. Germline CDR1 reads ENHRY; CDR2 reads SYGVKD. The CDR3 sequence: CAIRPQGSGYNSPLHF. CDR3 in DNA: TGTGCCATCAGACCACAGGGATCAGGGTATAATTCACCCCTCCACTTT.

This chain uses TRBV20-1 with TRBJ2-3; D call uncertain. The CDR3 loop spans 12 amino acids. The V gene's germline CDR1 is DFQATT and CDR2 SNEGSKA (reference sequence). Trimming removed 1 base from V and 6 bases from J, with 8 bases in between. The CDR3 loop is CSARGNLDTQYF. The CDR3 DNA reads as TGCAGTGCTAGAGGAAATTTGGATACGCAGTATTTT.

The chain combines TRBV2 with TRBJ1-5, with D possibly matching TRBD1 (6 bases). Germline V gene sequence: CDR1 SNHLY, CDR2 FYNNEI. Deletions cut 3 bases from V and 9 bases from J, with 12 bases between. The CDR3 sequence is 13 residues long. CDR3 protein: CASSEQGNWPQHF. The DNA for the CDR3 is TGTGCCAGCAGTGAGCAGGGGAACTGGCCCCAGCATTTT.

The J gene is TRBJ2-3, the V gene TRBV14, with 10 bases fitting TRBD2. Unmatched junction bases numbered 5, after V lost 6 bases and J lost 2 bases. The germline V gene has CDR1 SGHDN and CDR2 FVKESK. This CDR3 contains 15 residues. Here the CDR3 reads CASRQTSGNTDTQYF. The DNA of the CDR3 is TGTGCCAGCAGACAAACTAGCGGGAACACAGATACGCAGTATTTT.

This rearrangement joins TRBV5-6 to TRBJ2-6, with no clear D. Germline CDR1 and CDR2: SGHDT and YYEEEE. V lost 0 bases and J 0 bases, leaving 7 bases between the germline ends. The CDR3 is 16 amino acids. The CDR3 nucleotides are TGTGCCAGCAGCTTGGACAAAAGCTCTGGGGCCAACGTCCTGACTTTC. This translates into CASSLDKSSGANVLTF. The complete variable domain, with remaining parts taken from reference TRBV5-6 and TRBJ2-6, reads DAGVTQSPTHLIKTRGQQVTLRCSPKSGHDTVSWYQQALGQGPQFIFQYYEEEERQRGNFPDRFSGHQFPNYSSELNVNALLLGDSALYLCASSLDKSSGANVLTFGAGSRLTVL.

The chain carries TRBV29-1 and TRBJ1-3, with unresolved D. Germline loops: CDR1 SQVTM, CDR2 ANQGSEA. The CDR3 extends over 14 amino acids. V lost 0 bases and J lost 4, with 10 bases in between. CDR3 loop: CSVEERKTGNTIYF. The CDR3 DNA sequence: TGCAGCGTTGAAGAACGAAAAACGGGAAACACCATATATTTT.

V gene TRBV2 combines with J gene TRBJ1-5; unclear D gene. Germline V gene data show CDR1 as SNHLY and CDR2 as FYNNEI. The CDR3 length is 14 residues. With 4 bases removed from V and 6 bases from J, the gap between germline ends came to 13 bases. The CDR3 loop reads CASSGDRRAQPQHF. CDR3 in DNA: TGTGCCAGCAGTGGGGATAGGAGGGCTCAGCCCCAGCATTTT.

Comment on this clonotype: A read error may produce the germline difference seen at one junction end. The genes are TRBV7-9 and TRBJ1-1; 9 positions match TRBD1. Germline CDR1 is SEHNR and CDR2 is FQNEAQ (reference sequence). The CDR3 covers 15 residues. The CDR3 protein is CASSLRGTGNAEAFF. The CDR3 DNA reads TGTGCCAGCAGCCTACGAGGGACAGGGAACGCTGAAGCTTTCTTT.

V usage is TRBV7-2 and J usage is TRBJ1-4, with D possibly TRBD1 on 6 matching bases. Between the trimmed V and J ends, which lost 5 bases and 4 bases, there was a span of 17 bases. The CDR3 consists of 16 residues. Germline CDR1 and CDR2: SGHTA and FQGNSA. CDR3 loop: CASSPIGVGGNEKLFF. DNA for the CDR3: TGTGCCAGCAGCCCTATCGGAGTAGGGGGTAATGAAAAACTGTTTTTT.

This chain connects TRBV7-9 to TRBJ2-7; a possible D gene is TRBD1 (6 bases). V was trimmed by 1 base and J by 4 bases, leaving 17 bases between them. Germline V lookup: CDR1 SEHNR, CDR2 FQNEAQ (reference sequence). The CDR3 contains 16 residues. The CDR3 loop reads CASSLGGDRITYEQYF. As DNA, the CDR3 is TGTGCCAGCAGCTTAGGGGGTGACAGGATCACGTACGAGCAGTACTTC.

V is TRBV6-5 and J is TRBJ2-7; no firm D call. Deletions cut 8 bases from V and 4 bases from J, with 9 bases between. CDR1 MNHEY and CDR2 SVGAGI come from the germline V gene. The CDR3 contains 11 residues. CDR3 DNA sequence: TGTGCCAGCGAAGGGCCGTACGAGCAGTACTTC. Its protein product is CASEGPYEQYF.

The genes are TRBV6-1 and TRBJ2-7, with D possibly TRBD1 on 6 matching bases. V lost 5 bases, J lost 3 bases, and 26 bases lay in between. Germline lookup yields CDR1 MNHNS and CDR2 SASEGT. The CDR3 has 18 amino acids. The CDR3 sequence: CASSTRRNPGQSIYEQYF. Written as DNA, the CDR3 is TGTGCCAGCAGTACGAGAAGGAACCCAGGACAGTCGATCTACGAGCAGTACTTC.

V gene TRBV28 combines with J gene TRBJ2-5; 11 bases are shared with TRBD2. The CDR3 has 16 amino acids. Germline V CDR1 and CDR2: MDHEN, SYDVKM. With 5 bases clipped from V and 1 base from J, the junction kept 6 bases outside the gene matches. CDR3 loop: CASSPWTSGFQETQYF. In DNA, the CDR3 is TGTGCCAGCAGTCCGTGGACTAGCGGGTTCCAAGAGACCCAGTACTTC. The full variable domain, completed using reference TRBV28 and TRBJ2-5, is DVKVTQSSRYLVKRTGEKVFLECVQDMDHENMFWYRQDPGLGLRLIYFSYDVKMKEKGDIPEGYSVSREKKERFSLILESASTNQTSMYLCASSPWTSGFQETQYFGPGTRLLVL.

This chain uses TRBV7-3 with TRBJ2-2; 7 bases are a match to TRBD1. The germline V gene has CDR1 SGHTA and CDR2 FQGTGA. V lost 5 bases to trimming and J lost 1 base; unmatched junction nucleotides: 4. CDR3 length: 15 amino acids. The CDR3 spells CASSLRQGNTGELFF. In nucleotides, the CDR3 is TGTGCCAGCAGCCTCCGACAGGGGAACACCGGGGAGCTGTTTTTT.

The CDR3 coding sequence is TGCGCCAGCAGCTTGGGTAAAGGGGGCTCCTACGAGCAGTACTTC. It is translated as CASSLGKGGSYEQYF. V and J are TRBV5-1 and TRBJ2-7, with D possibly TRBD1 on 6 matching bases. V lost 0 bases and J 0 bases, leaving 10 bases between the germline ends. This CDR3 is built from 15 residues. CDR1 is SGHRS, CDR2 YFSETQ, per germline.

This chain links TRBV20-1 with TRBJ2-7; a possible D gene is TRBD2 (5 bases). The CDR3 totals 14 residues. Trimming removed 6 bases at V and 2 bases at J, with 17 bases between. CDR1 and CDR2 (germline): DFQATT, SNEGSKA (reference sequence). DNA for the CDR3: TGCAGTGCCAACCTTGAGGGTTTGCCCTACGAGCAGTACTTC. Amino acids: CSANLEGLPYEQYF.

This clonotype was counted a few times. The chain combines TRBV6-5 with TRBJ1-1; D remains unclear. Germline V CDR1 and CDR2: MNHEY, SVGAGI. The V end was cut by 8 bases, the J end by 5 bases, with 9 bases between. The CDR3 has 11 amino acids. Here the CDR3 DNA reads TGTGCCAGCTCCCGTGGGACTGAAGCTTTCTTT. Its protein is CASSRGTEAFF.

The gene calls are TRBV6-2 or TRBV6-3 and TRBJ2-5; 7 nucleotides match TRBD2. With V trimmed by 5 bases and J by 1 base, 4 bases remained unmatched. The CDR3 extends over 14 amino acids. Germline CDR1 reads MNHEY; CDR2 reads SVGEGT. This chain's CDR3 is CASSMGGIQETQYF. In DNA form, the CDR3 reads TGTGCCAGCAGTATGGGGGGGATCCAAGAGACCCAGTACTTC.